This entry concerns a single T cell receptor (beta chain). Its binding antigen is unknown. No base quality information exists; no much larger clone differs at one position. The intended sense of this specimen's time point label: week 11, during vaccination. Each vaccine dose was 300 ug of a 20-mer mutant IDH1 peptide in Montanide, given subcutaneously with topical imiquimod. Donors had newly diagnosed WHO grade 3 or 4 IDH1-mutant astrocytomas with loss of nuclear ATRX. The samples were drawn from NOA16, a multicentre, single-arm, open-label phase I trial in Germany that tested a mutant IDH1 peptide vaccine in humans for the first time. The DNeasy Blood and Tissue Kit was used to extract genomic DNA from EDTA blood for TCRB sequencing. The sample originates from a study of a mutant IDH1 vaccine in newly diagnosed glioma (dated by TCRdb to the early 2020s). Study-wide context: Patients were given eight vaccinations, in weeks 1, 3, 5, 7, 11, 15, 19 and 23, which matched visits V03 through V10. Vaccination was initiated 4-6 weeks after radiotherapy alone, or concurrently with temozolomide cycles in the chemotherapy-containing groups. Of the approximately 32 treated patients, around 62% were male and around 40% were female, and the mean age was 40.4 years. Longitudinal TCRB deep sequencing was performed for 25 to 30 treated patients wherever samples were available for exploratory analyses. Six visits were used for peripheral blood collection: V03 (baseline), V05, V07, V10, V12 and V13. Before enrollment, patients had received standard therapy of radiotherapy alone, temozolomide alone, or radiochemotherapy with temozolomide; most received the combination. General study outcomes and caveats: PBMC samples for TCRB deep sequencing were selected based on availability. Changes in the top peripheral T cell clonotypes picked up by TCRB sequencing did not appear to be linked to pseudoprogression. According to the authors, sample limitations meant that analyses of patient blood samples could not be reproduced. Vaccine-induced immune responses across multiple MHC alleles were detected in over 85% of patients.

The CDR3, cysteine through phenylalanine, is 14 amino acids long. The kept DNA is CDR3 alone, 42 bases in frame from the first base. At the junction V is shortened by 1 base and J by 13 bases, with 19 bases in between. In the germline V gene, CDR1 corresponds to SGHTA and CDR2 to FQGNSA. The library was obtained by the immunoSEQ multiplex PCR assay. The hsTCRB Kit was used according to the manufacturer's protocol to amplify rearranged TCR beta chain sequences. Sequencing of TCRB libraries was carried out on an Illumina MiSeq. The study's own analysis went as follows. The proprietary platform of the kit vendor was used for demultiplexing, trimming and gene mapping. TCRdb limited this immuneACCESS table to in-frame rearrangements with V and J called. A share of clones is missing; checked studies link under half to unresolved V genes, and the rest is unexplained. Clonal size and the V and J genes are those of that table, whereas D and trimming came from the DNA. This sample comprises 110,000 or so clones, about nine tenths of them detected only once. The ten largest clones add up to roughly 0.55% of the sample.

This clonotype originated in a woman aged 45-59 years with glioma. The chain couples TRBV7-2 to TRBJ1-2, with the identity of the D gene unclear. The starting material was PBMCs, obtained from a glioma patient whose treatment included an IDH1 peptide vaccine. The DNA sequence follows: TGTGCCAGCAGCTTAGTTAGGCCGTCTCGGGTGTCCACCTTC. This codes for CASSLVRPSRVSTF.